This TCR beta chain was obtained from a study of regulatory T cells in long-lasting Graves disease. Whole-study context: Patients with new Graves' disease had used antithyroid drugs below 3 months.

In building TCR beta libraries, iRepertoire HTBI primers were used together with Arm-PCR of CDR3 regions. MiXCR was run by TCRdb on the multiplex PCR reads, yielding one entry per CDR3 protein. The top ten hold 12% to 15% of the sample, which has 250,000 to 300,000 distinct CDR3 sequences, 15% to 20% seen once. The CDR3 runs 14 residues. The germline gives CDR1 MNHEY, CDR2 SMNVEV (reference sequence). The V segment lost 5 bases and the J segment 4 bases; nucleotides outside the gene matches: 4. Time point described: newly diagnosed GD, antithyroid drugs for less than 3 months. PBMC RNA served as the TCR library source. With EDTA tubes as the receptacles, about 9 milliliters of peripheral blood were drawn. The sample holds many counts of this clonotype. These data were also reused for a study on T cells in Graves' hyperthyroidism and ophthalmopathy. This second study says: The patients, who ranged from 18 to 65 in age, presented with newly diagnosed hyperthyroidism lasting under 2 months. HTBI primers were used for first-round RT-PCR of the TCR CDR3.

V usage is TRBV27 and J usage is TRBJ1-2; TRBD1 aligns across 10 bases. Specimen: peripheral blood mononuclear cells (PBMCs), collected at new diagnosis, from a patient treated with antithyroid drugs. This receptor was identified in a woman in her twenties or thirties with Graves disease. The CDR3 coding sequence is TGTGCCAGCAGTGGGACAGGGGAGATCTATGGCTACACCTTC. This gives the protein CASSGTGEIYGYTF.